One and the same sample provided the 28 T cell receptor beta chains below, sequenced in a study of blood T cell repertoires in COVID-19. Using immunoSEQ multiplex PCR, the repertoire was profiled, and TCRdb retains in-frame clones only, with some absent. The sample yields around 230,000 clones, around 89% seen once. What was sequenced was PBMCs or T cells enriched from blood (not recorded which). The origin of the receptors is a woman in her twenties or thirties who had recovered from COVID-19.

This chain connects TRBV2 to TRBJ1-5; TRBD1 matches at 7 bases. The CDR3 consists of 13 residues. V was pared by 10 bases and J by 6 bases, with 9 bases of the junction left unmatched. Germline CDR1 is SNHLY and CDR2 is FYNNEI. Here the CDR3 reads CAIRDRESQPQHF. CDR3 nucleotides: TGTGCCATACGCGACAGGGAGAGTCAGCCCCAGCATTTT.

This clone was counted once. The genes are TRBV5-6 and TRBJ1-1; D is possibly TRBD1 (5 bases). The length of the CDR3 is 15 residues. The germline gives CDR1 SGHDT, CDR2 YYEEEE. V lost 4 bases, J lost 6 bases, and 19 bases lay in between. The CDR3 DNA reads TGTGCCAGCAGCCGAACAGGATCTGGTGGCGCTGAAGCTTTCTTT. Translated, it gives CASSRTGSGGAEAFF.

This chain connects TRBV2 to TRBJ2-2; D perhaps matches TRBD2 (5 bases). Germline V gene data show CDR1 as SNHLY and CDR2 as FYNNEI. The V gene lost 6 bases and the J gene lost 1 base, with 12 bases spanning the gap. The CDR3 is made up of 15 amino acids. The CDR3 here is CASREGRRNTGELFF. The CDR3 nucleotides read TGTGCCAGCAGAGAGGGTAGGAGGAACACCGGGGAGCTGTTTTTT.

The chain recombines TRBV7-9 with TRBJ1-2; D unclear. The germline V and J ends were trimmed by 1 base and 2 bases, with 14 bases remaining between them. The CDR3 sequence is 16 residues long. The germline V gene encodes CDR1 SEHNR and CDR2 FQNEAQ (reference sequence). CDR3 coding DNA: TGTGCCAGCAGCTTAGTAGCCCTAACACCGAACTATGGCTACACCTTC. Its protein product is CASSLVALTPNYGYTF.

V and J are TRBV9 and TRBJ1-3; D perhaps matches TRBD1 (6 bases). The germline V gene has CDR1 SGDLS and CDR2 YYNGEE. The ends were cut back, 0 bases at V and 2 bases at J, with 9 bases in the middle. This CDR3 spans 15 amino acids. The CDR3 DNA follows: TGTGCCAGCAGCGTAGGGACAGAGACTGGAAACACCATATATTTT. Its translation: CASSVGTETGNTIYF.

The genes are TRBV5-1 and TRBJ1-2; D ambiguous. This CDR3 contains 15 residues. Germline-derived CDR1 and CDR2 are SGHRS and YFSETQ. V was clipped by 0 bases and J by 2 bases, with 11 bases between them. CDR3 loop: CASSLERSTNYGYTF. The CDR3 bases are TGCGCCAGCAGCTTGGAGCGGTCCACCAACTATGGCTACACCTTC.

This clone was picked up one time. The gene calls are TRBV6-5 and TRBJ1-1; D is possibly TRBD1 (6 bases). The CDR3 length is 11 residues. In germline, CDR1 is MNHEY, CDR2 SVGAGI. Trimming shortened V by 7 bases and J by 11 bases, and 14 bases separated the two germline ends. CDR3 in DNA: TGTGCCAGCATTCTACAGGGAAGGGCTTTCTTT. The encoded protein is CASILQGRAFF.

The genes are TRBV2 and TRBJ1-4, with 7 bases lining up with TRBD1. Germline V CDR1 and CDR2: SNHLY, FYNNEI. Germline trimming cut 8 bases from V and 8 bases from J; bases unmatched to any gene: 8. CDR3 length equals 13 residues. CDR3 DNA sequence: TGTGCCAGCGAGACAGGGATGGGGGAAAAACTGTTTTTT. Translating gives CASETGMGEKLFF. The full variable domain, with the rest looked up from reference TRBV2 and TRBJ1-4, is EPEVTQTPSHQVTQMGQEVILRCVPISNHLYFYWYRQILGQKVEFLVSFYNNEISEKSEIFDDQFSVERPDGSNFTLKIRSTKLEDSAMYFCASETGMGEKLFFGSGTQLSVL.

This chain links TRBV7-9 with TRBJ2-1; possibly TRBD2 for D (6 bases). Trimming cost V 3 bases and J 4 bases, with 10 bases left between them. The CDR3 consists of 14 residues. Per germline, CDR1 SEHNR and CDR2 FQNEAQ (reference sequence). CDR3 sequence: CASSFGGDYNEQFF. The CDR3 DNA follows: TGTGCCAGCAGCTTTGGCGGGGATTACAATGAGCAGTTCTTC.

The chain has TRBV7-2 and TRBJ2-7; D is possibly TRBD1 (6 bases). The CDR3 runs to 15 residues. Germline lookup yields CDR1 SGHTA and CDR2 FQGNSA. V shed 5 bases and J shed 4 bases, with 18 bases lying between them. This CDR3 reads CASSPTPRDTYEQYF. The CDR3, as DNA: TGTGCCAGCAGCCCTACGCCCCGGGACACGTACGAGCAGTACTTC.

CDR3 DNA: TGTGCCAGCAGCTTACTGGGACAGTATAATTCACCCCTCCACTTT. This gives the protein CASSLLGQYNSPLHF. The rearrangement joins TRBV11-2 to TRBJ1-6, with 7 bases matching TRBD1. V shed 2 bases, J shed 4 bases, and the junction held 2 bases outside the gene matches. The CDR3 consists of 15 residues. Germline V gene lookup returns CDR1 SGHAT and CDR2 FQNNGV.

The rearrangement uses TRBV6-5 and TRBJ2-5, with 7 bases lining up with TRBD1. Germline trimming cut 6 bases from V and 2 bases from J; bases unmatched to any gene: 9. The CDR3 has 15 amino acids. Germline-derived CDR1 and CDR2 are MNHEY and SVGAGI. The CDR3 is CASRQPGTAQETQYF. In nucleotides, the CDR3 is TGTGCCAGCAGACAACCCGGGACAGCTCAAGAGACCCAGTACTTC.

The chain joins TRBV6-5 to TRBJ1-2, with D possibly TRBD1 on 5 matching bases. V was shortened by 8 bases and J by 5 bases, with 12 bases between the two germline ends. This CDR3 is 12 amino acids long. The germline gives CDR1 MNHEY, CDR2 SVGAGI. CDR3 in DNA: TGTGCCAGCTCGGGTGACAGTTATGGCTACACCTTC. Its protein product is CASSGDSYGYTF.

V gene TRBV7-8 combines with J gene TRBJ1-5, with TRBD1 matching over 8 bases. Germline V gene data show CDR1 as SGHVS and CDR2 as FQNEAQ. V shed 6 bases and J 0 bases; nucleotides not matched to a gene: 10. CDR3 length: 17 amino acids. The CDR3 reads CASRDTGGGYSNQPQHF. CDR3 nucleotides: TGTGCCAGCAGGGATACAGGGGGGGGGTATAGCAATCAGCCCCAGCATTTT.

This rearrangement joins TRBV5-6 to TRBJ2-1; D is perhaps TRBD2 (6 bases). Trimming took off 0 bases at V and 1 base at J, with 8 bases between the two ends. Germline assignment: CDR1 SGHDT and CDR2 YYEEEE. This CDR3 comprises 15 residues. The CDR3 sequence is CASSLGGTSYNEQFF. The DNA for the CDR3 is TGTGCCAGCAGCTTGGGGGGGACTTCCTACAATGAGCAGTTCTTC.

V usage is TRBV7-9 and J usage is TRBJ1-2; D is unresolved. The ends were cut back, 5 bases at V and 2 bases at J, with 12 bases in the middle. The CDR3 is 14 residues long. Germline CDR1 and CDR2: SEHNR and FQNEAQ (reference sequence). The CDR3 coding sequence is TGTGCCAGCAGCCCTCTTACAGCAAACTATGGCTACACCTTC. It specifies CASSPLTANYGYTF.

This chain links TRBV6-5 with TRBJ1-3; a possible D gene is TRBD1 (6 bases). Germline loops: CDR1 MNHEY, CDR2 SVGAGI. The CDR3 loop spans 14 amino acids. The V gene lost 7 bases and the J gene lost 4 bases, with 14 bases spanning the gap. The CDR3 nucleotides are TGTGCCAGCACCAACCCAGGGGAAGGAAACACCATATATTTT. Protein: CASTNPGEGNTIYF.

The chain carries TRBV11-2 and TRBJ1-4; D possibly corresponds to TRBD1 (6 bases). The V end lost 5 bases, the J end lost 3 bases, and 10 bases lay between the germline ends. The germline gives CDR1 SGHAT, CDR2 FQNNGV. The CDR3 runs to 14 residues. In nucleotides, the CDR3 is TGTGCCAGCAGCCCACAGGGTCCTAATGAAAAACTGTTTTTT. This translates into CASSPQGPNEKLFF.

The chain couples TRBV19 to TRBJ1-6; maybe TRBD1 (5 bases). This CDR3 has 18 residues. Trimming took 10 bases from V and 0 from J, leaving 22 bases between them. Germline-derived CDR1 and CDR2 are LNHDA and SQIVND (reference sequence). In DNA, the CDR3 is TGTGCCAATCTGGGGAAGGGGACTGCTGGCTCCTATAATTCACCCCTCCACTTT. This encodes CANLGKGTAGSYNSPLHF.

This clone occurred once. V gene TRBV11-3 combines with J gene TRBJ2-2; 7 bases map to TRBD1. Losses at the gene ends were 6 bases for V and 3 bases for J; bases not matched to a gene: 7. CDR1 and CDR2 from the germline V gene are SGHNT and YENEEA. The CDR3 has 15 residues. CDR3 DNA sequence: TGTGCCAGCAGTTTACAGGGGCCCTACACCGGGGAGCTGTTTTTT. This encodes CASSLQGPYTGELFF.

In this sample, this clone turned up once. The chain couples TRBV7-9 to TRBJ1-2, with TRBD1 identical over 11 bases. This CDR3 region has 17 residues. Germline values: CDR1 SEHNR, CDR2 FQNEAQ (reference sequence). V lost 5 bases, J lost 4 bases, and 12 bases stayed unmatched. Here the CDR3 reads CASSPVKPGTGGYGYTF. The CDR3 DNA reads TGTGCCAGCAGCCCCGTGAAACCCGGGACAGGGGGCTATGGCTACACCTTC. Drawing the rest from reference TRBV7-9 and TRBJ1-2, the complete variable domain is DTGVSQNPRHKITKRGQNVTFRCDPISEHNRLYWYRQTLGQGPEFLTYFQNEAQLEKSRLLSDRFSAERPKGSFSTLEIQRTEQGDSAMYLCASSPVKPGTGGYGYTFGSGTRLTVV.

This chain uses TRBV3-1 (or the pseudogene TRBV3-2) with TRBJ2-5; the match to TRBD2 covers 10 bases. The ends lost 4 bases at V and 5 bases at J; junction bases unmatched: 7. The germline CDR1 and CDR2 sequences are LGHDT and YNNKEL (reference sequence). The CDR3 sequence is 15 residues long. The CDR3 protein is CASSPRTSGGETQYF. For the CDR3, the DNA is TGTGCCAGCAGCCCTCGGACTAGCGGCGGGGAGACCCAGTACTTC.

The V gene is TRBV5-1, the J gene TRBJ1-1; TRBD1 aligns across 10 bases. The CDR3 consists of 16 residues. Germline lookup yields CDR1 SGHRS and CDR2 YFSETQ. Unmatched junction bases numbered 10, after V lost 4 bases and J lost 4 bases. The CDR3 coding sequence is TGCGCCAGCAGCCAAGGAGTGGGGACAGGGGTCACTGAAGCTTTCTTT. Translating gives CASSQGVGTGVTEAFF. Drawing the rest from reference TRBV5-1 and TRBJ1-1, the complete variable domain is KAGVTQTPRYLIKTRGQQVTLSCSPISGHRSVSWYQQTPGQGLQFLFEYFSETQRNKGNFPGRFSGRQFSNSRSEMNVSTLELGDSALYLCASSQGVGTGVTEAFFGQGTRLTVV.

CDR3 residues: CASSLSDRANYGYTF. The CDR3 nucleotides are TGTGCCAGCAGCTTATCGGACAGGGCTAACTATGGCTACACCTTC. The chain employs TRBV7-6 and TRBJ1-2; 8 nucleotides line up with TRBD1. The CDR3 runs to 15 residues. Trimming cost V 2 bases and J 0 bases; bases outside gene matches: 2. CDR1 and CDR2 from the germline V gene are SGHVS and FNYEAQ.

The chain is built from TRBV4-3 and TRBJ2-1; D gene unclear. From germline, CDR1 is LGHNA and CDR2 YSLEER. The CDR3 extends over 14 amino acids. V was shortened by 0 bases and J by 5 bases, with 8 bases between the two germline ends. The CDR3 bases are TGCGCCAGCAGCCAAGATATCTTCGACAATGAGCAGTTCTTC. It specifies CASSQDIFDNEQFF.

The J gene is TRBJ1-3, the V gene TRBV25-1; TRBD1 is a possible D gene (6 bases). Germline CDR1 and CDR2: MGHDK and SYGVNS. The CDR3 extends over 14 amino acids. Trimming pared 6 bases from V and 4 bases from J, leaving 13 bases between. In DNA form, the CDR3 reads TGTGCCAGCAGCCCAGGGGCAGTAGGAAACACCATATATTTT. Translation gives CASSPGAVGNTIYF.

The chain uses TRBV19 and TRBJ1-4; D perhaps matches TRBD1 (5 bases). The CDR3 is 14 amino acids. The germline CDR1 and CDR2 sequences are LNHDA and SQIVND (reference sequence). V lost 10 bases and J 3 bases, leaving 15 bases between the germline ends. The CDR3 loop reads CATRSGTANEKLFF. DNA for the CDR3: TGTGCCACCCGCAGCGGGACGGCTAATGAAAAACTGTTTTTT.

The chain carries TRBV7-9 and TRBJ2-3; the D gene is possibly TRBD2 (6 bases). Trimming cost V 5 bases and J 4 bases, with 19 bases left between them. Germline lookup yields CDR1 SEHNR and CDR2 FQNEAQ (reference sequence). The CDR3 totals 16 residues. The CDR3 is CASSDRGAGRPDTQYF. Written as DNA, the CDR3 is TGTGCCAGCAGCGACCGAGGCGCAGGGAGGCCAGATACGCAGTATTTT.